This TCR beta chain is drawn from a study of shared clonotypes between healthy human individuals. As for the study in general: The donor group consisted of two women and three men, aged 18 to 49.

The germline gives CDR1 SEHNR, CDR2 FQNEAQ (reference sequence). Trimming took off 0 bases at V and 5 bases at J, with 7 bases between the two ends. This CDR3 has 13 residues. As regards this clone: This sample includes further DNA sequences coding for the same CDR3.

This table comes from immunoSEQ multiplex PCR, and its TCRdb copy is limited to in-frame clones, with some not included. The table has around 200,000 clones, 90% to 95% seen once. This chain links TRBV7-9 with TRBJ2-5; D not resolved. Source material: naive CD4+ T cells sorted from blood. Noted subset: CD45RA+ positively selected. This receptor was taken from a woman aged 30 to 39 in good health. The CDR3 DNA follows: TGTGCCAGCAGCTTAGCGGGCGCGGAGACCCAGTACTTC. Protein: CASSLAGAETQYF.